This TCR beta chain was sequenced for a study of T cells in localized non-small cell lung cancer. Study results and caveats: T cell clonality was highest in uninvolved adjacent lung, above tumor. Sequence data derive from only one tumor region, so heterogeneity remains possible. A median of around 52 clones ranked among the top 100 in tumor appeared in adjacent lung.

The CDR3 totals 14 residues. V lost 5 bases and J 6 bases, leaving 14 bases between the germline ends. Germline V lookup: CDR1 LNHNV, CDR2 YYDKDF (reference sequence). Remarks on this clone: Antigen: not known.

The method was immunoSEQ multiplex PCR; TCRdb's version includes in-frame clones alone and lacks a portion of them. The table lists about 48,000 clones, approximately 75% of them singletons. This receptor was taken from a man between 40 and 75 years old with stage I squamous cell lung carcinoma. The genes are TRBV15 and TRBJ2-1; TRBD1 is a possible D gene (5 bases). The source material was peripheral blood, sampled before any cancer treatment. CDR3 bases: TGTGCCACCAGCTTTTCCAGGGAAGGCAATGAGCAGTTCTTC. Protein: CATSFSREGNEQFF.